A single sample gave rise to the 2 T cell receptor beta chains below, sequenced in a study of response to subunit inactivated influenza vaccine. MiXCR, applied by TCRdb to the RT-PCR reads, yields one record per CDR3 protein. The data contain 400,000 to 550,000 distinct CDR3 sequences, 25% of them seen just once; the ten biggest clones take up 1.5% to 2%. This sample comprised CD4+ T cells sorted from PBMCs, obtained around 5 days after vaccination. The receptors shown here come from a man in his forties or fifties who received an inactivated influenza vaccine.

In its sample, this clonotype was seen a few times. The V call is TRBV24-1, the J call TRBJ1-5; D gene ambiguous. Germline V gene sequence: CDR1 KGHDR, CDR2 SFDVKD. Trimming left V 5 bases short and J 3 bases short, with 4 bases between. The CDR3 has 12 residues. The CDR3 loop is CATSGLNQPQHF. CDR3 coding DNA: TGTGCCACCAGTGGACTCAATCAGCCCCAGCATTTT.

CDR3 sequence: CSAPTAGTKNEQFF. The CDR3 nucleotides are TGCAGTGCACCTACCGCGGGGACCAAGAATGAGCAGTTCTTC. This chain joins TRBV20-1 and TRBJ2-1; D perhaps matches TRBD2 (6 bases). The CDR3 is 14 amino acids. The V end lost 6 bases, the J end lost 7 bases, and 19 bases lay between the germline ends. CDR1 and CDR2 (germline): DFQATT, SNEGSKA (reference sequence).